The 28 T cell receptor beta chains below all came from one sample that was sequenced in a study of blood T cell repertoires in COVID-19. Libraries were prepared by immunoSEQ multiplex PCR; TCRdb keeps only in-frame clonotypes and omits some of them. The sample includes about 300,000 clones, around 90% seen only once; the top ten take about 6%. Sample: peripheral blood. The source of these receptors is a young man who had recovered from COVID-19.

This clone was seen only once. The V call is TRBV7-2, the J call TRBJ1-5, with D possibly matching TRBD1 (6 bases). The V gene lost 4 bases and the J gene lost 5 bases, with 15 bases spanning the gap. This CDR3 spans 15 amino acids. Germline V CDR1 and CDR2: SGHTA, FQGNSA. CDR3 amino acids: CASSSGQANDQPQHF. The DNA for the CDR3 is TGTGCCAGCAGCTCGGGACAAGCTAACGATCAGCCCCAGCATTTT.

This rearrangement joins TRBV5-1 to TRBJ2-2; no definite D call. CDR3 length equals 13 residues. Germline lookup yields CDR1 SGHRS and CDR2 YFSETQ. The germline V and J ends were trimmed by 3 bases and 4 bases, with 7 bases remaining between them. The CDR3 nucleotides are TGCGCCAGCAGCTCAGGATCCACCGGGGAGCTGTTTTTT. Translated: CASSSGSTGELFF.

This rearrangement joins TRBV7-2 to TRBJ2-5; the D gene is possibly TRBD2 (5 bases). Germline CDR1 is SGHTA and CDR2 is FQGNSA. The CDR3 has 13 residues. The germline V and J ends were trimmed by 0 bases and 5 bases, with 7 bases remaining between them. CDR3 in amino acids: CASSLAPGETQYF. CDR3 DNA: TGTGCCAGCAGCTTAGCACCGGGGGAGACCCAGTACTTC.

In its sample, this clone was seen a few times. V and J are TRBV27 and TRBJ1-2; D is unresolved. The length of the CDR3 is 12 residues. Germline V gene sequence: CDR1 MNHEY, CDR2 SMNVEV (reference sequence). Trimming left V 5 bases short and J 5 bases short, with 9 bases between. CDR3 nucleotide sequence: TGTGCCAGCAGTCCTTCGAGATATGGCTACACCTTC. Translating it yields CASSPSRYGYTF.

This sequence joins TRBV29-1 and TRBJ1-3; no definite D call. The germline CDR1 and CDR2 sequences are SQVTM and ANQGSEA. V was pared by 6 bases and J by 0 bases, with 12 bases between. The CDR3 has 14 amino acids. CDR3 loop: CSVIPRLSGNTIYF. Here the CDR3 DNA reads TGCAGCGTCATACCCAGGCTCTCTGGAAACACCATATATTTT. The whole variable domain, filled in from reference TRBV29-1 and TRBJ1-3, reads SAVISQKPSRDICQRGTSLTIQCQVDSQVTMMFWYRQQPGQSLTLIATANQGSEATYESGFVIDKFPISRPNLTFSTLTVSNMSPEDSSIYLCSVIPRLSGNTIYFGEGSWLTVV.

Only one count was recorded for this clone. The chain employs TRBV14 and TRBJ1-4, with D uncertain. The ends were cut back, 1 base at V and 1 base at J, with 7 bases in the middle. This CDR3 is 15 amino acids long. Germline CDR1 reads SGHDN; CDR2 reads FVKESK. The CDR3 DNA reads TGTGCCAGCAGCCAAGTGAGGGAAACTAATGAAAAACTGTTTTTT. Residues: CASSQVRETNEKLFF.

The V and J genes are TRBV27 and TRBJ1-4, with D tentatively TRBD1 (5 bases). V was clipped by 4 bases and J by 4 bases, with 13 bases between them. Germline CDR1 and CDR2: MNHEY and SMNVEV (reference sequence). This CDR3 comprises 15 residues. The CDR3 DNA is TGTGCCAGCAGTTCTTACCGGGACTTTAATGAAAAACTGTTTTTT. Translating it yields CASSSYRDFNEKLFF.

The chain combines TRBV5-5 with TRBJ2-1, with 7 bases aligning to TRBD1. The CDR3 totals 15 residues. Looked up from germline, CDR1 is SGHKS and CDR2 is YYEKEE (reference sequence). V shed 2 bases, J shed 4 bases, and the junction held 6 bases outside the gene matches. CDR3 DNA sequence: TGTGCCAGCAGCTTAGGGGGCTCAACGTACAATGAGCAGTTCTTC. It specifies CASSLGGSTYNEQFF.

CDR3 nucleotides: TGTGCCAGTCGCCAGGGCCCGAACACCGGGGAGCTGTTTTTT. Protein product: CASRQGPNTGELFF. V is TRBV6-1 and J is TRBJ2-2, with TRBD1 as a possible D gene (5 bases). The CDR3 has 14 residues. V was cut by 9 bases and J by 0 bases, with 11 bases left in between. Germline V CDR1 and CDR2: MNHNS, SASEGT.

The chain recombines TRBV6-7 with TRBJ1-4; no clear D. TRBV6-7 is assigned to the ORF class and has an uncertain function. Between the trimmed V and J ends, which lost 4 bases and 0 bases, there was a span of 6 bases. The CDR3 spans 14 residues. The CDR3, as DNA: TGTGCCAGCAGTTGCGGCGCAACTAATGAAAAACTGTTTTTT. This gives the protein CASSCGATNEKLFF.

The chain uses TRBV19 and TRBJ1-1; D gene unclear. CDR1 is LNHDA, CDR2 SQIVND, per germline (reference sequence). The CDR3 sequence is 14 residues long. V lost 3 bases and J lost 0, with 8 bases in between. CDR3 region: CASSIVLMNTEAFF. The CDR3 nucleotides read TGTGCCAGTAGTATTGTACTTATGAACACTGAAGCTTTCTTT.

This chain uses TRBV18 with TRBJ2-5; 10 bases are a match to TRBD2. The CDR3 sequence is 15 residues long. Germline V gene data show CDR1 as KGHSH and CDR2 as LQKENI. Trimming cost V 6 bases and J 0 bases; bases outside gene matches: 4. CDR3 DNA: TGTGCCAGCTCCCGAAGCGGGGGGGACCAAGAGACCCAGTACTTC. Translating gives CASSRSGGDQETQYF.

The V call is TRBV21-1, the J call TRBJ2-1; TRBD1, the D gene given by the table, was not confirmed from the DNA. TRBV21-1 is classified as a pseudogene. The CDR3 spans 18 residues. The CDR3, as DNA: TGTGCCAGCAGCAAAGCGCTTCGTAGGGAGAACAGGGTCGATGAGCAGTTCTTC. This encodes CASSKALRRENRVDEQFF.

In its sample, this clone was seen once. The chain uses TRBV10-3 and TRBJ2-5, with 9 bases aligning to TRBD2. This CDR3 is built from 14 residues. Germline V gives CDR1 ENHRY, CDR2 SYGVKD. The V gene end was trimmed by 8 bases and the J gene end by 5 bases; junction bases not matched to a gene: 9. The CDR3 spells CAIAERGAGETQYF. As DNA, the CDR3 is TGTGCCATCGCCGAGCGGGGGGCCGGCGAGACCCAGTACTTC.

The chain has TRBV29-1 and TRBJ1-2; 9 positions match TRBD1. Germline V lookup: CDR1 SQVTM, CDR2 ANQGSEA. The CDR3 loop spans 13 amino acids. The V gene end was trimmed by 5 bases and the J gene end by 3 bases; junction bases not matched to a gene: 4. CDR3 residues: CSVNRGPDYGYTF. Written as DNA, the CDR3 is TGCAGCGTTAACAGGGGGCCCGACTATGGCTACACCTTC.

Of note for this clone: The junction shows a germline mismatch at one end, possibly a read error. The CDR3 loop reads CASSVDREETQYF. CDR3 bases: TGTGCCAGTAGTGTAGACAGGGAAGAGACCCAGTACTTC. The chain links TRBV19 to TRBJ2-5; TRBD1 aligns across 7 bases. The CDR3 totals 13 residues. Germline assignment: CDR1 LNHDA and CDR2 SQIVND (reference sequence).

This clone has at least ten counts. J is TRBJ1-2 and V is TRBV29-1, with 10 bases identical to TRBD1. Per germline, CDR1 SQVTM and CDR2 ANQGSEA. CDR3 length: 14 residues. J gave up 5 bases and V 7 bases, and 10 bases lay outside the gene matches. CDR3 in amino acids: CSASGQGGLYGYTF. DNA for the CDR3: TGCAGCGCCTCTGGACAGGGGGGATTGTATGGCTACACCTTC.

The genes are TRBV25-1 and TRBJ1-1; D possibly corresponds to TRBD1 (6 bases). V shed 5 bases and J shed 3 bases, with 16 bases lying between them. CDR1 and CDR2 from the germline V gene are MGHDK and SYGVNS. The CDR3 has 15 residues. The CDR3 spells CASSPQGGRYTEAFF. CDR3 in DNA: TGTGCCAGCAGTCCCCAAGGGGGTAGGTACACTGAAGCTTTCTTT.

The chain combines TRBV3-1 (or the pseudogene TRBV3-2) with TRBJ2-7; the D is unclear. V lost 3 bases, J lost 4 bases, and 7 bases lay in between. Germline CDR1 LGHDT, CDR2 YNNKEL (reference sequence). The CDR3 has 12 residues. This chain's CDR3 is CASSQALYEQYF. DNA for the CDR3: TGTGCCAGCAGCCAGGCCTTGTACGAGCAGTACTTC.

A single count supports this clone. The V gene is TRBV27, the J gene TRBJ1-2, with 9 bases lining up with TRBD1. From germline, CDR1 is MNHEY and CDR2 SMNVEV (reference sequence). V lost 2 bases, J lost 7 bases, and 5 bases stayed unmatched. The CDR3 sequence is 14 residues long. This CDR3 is CASSLNRGPGGYTF. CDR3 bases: TGTGCCAGCAGTTTAAACAGGGGGCCCGGTGGCTACACCTTC.

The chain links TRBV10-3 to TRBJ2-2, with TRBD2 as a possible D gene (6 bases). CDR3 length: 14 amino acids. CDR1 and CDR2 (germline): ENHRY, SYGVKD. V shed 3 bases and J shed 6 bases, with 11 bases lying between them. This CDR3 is CAISDSGGAGELFF. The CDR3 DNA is TGTGCCATCAGTGATAGTGGAGGGGCCGGGGAGCTGTTTTTT.

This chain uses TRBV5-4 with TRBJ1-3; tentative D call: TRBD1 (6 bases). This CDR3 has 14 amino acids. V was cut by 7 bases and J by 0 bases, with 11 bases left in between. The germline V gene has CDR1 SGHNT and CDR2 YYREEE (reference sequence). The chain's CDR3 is CASSQDSSGNTIYF. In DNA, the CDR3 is TGTGCCAGCTCCCAGGACAGCTCTGGAAACACCATATATTTT.

The CDR3 DNA is TGTGCCAGCAGCCAGGGACTAGCGGCCTACAATGAGCAGTTCTTC. As protein: CASSQGLAAYNEQFF. The chain employs TRBV7-2 and TRBJ2-1, with 11 bases identical to TRBD2. Germline loops: CDR1 SGHTA, CDR2 FQGNSA. The V segment lost 5 bases and the J segment 2 bases; nucleotides outside the gene matches: 2. CDR3 length: 15 residues.

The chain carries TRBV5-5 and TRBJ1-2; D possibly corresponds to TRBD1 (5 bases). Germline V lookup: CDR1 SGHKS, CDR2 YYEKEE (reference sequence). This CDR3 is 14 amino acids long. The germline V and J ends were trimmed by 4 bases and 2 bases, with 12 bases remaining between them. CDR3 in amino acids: CASSAGTLNYGYTF. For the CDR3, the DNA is TGTGCCAGCAGCGCGGGGACTCTCAACTATGGCTACACCTTC.

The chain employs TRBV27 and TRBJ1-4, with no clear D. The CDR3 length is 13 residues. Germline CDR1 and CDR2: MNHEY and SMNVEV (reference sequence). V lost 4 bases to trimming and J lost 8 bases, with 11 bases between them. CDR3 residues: CASSSRLYEKLFF. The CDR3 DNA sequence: TGTGCCAGCAGTTCCCGACTGTACGAAAAACTGTTTTTT. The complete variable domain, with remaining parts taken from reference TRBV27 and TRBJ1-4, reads EAQVTQNPRYLITVTGKKLTVTCSQNMNHEYMSWYRQDPGLGLRQIYYSMNVEVTDKGDVPEGYKVSRKEKRNFPLILESPSPNQTSLYFCASSSRLYEKLFFGSGTQLSVL.

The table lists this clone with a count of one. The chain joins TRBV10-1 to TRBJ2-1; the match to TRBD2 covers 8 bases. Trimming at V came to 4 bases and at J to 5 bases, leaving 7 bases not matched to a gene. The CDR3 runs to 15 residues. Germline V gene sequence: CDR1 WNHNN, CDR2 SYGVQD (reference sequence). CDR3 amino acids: CASSGSGGLNNEQFF. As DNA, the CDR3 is TGCGCCAGCAGTGGATCGGGAGGGCTAAACAATGAGCAGTTCTTC.

The chain's CDR3 is CASSFPTSASDRAFTEAFF. CDR3 bases: TGTGCCAGCAGCTTTCCCACGAGTGCGTCCGACAGGGCTTTCACTGAAGCTTTCTTT. V gene TRBV7-9 combines with J gene TRBJ1-1, with 7 bases identical to TRBD1. The CDR3 sequence is 19 residues long. V lost 3 bases to trimming and J lost 4 bases; unmatched junction nucleotides: 20. Germline V lookup: CDR1 SEHNR, CDR2 FQNEAQ (reference sequence). Complete variable domain (other parts from reference TRBV7-9 and TRBJ1-1): DTGVSQNPRHKITKRGQNVTFRCDPISEHNRLYWYRQTLGQGPEFLTYFQNEAQLEKSRLLSDRFSAERPKGSFSTLEIQRTEQGDSAMYLCASSFPTSASDRAFTEAFFGQGTRLTVV.

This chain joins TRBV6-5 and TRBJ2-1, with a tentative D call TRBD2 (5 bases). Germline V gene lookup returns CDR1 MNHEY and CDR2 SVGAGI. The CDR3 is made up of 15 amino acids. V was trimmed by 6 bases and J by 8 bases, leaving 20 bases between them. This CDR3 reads CASSADRPPGYEQFF. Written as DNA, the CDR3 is TGTGCCAGCAGCGCAGACCGACCCCCGGGGTATGAGCAGTTCTTC.